These 32 T cell receptor beta chains share one sample of origin, sequenced in a study of blood T cell repertoires in COVID-19. TCRdb's table, derived via immunoSEQ multiplex PCR, lists solely in-frame clones and lacks some. The table includes about 74,000 clones, around 88% detected once. Material for sequencing was peripheral blood. These receptors were taken from a woman of 80 years or more with active or convalescent COVID-19.

The rearrangement joins TRBV11-2 to TRBJ2-7, with D perhaps matching TRBD2 (5 bases). From germline, CDR1 is SGHAT and CDR2 FQNNGV. The germline V and J ends were trimmed by 4 bases and 3 bases, with 10 bases remaining between them. The CDR3 consists of 13 residues. DNA of the CDR3: TGTGCCAGCAGCTCCGGACGGGACTACGAGCAGTACTTC. As protein: CASSSGRDYEQYF. Together with reference TRBV11-2 and TRBJ2-7, the CDR3 gives the full variable domain: EAGVAQSPRYKIIEKRQSVAFWCNPISGHATLYWYQQILGQGPKLLIQFQNNGVVDDSQLPKDRFSAERLKGVDSTLKIQPAKLEDSAVYLCASSSGRDYEQYFGPGTRLTVT.

The rearrangement uses TRBV3-1 (or the pseudogene TRBV3-2) and TRBJ1-3; D unclear. The V end lost 1 base, the J end lost 3 bases, and 10 bases lay between the germline ends. There are 15 residues in the CDR3. Germline V gene sequence: CDR1 LGHDT, CDR2 YNNKEL (reference sequence). The CDR3 DNA is TGTGCCAGCAGCCAAGCGGGATCGGATGGAAACACCATATATTTT. This codes for CASSQAGSDGNTIYF.

In DNA, the CDR3 is TGTGCCAGCACCGCAGACATTTCGTATGTAAAACTGTTTTTT. This gives the protein CASTADISYVKLFF. This sequence joins TRBV5-5 and TRBJ1-4; D uncertain. Germline V gives CDR1 SGHKS, CDR2 YYEKEE (reference sequence). V was trimmed by 6 bases and J by 10 bases, leaving 19 bases between them. The length of the CDR3 is 14 residues.

This chain joins TRBV24-1 and TRBJ1-1; the D is unclear. The CDR3 is made up of 14 amino acids. Trimming left V 2 bases short and J 1 base short, with 7 bases between. Germline CDR1 and CDR2: KGHDR and SFDVKD. The CDR3 is CATSDYISNTEAFF. CDR3 nucleotides: TGTGCCACCAGTGATTATATATCGAACACTGAAGCTTTCTTT.

The V call is TRBV5-1, the J call TRBJ1-6; the D is unclear. The CDR3 runs to 13 residues. From germline, CDR1 is SGHRS and CDR2 YFSETQ. V was pared by 0 bases and J by 6 bases, with 4 bases between. CDR3 bases: TGCGCCAGCAGCTTGGCATCTAATTCACCCCTCCACTTT. As protein: CASSLASNSPLHF.

The gene calls are TRBV4-1 and TRBJ2-2, with TRBD1 identical over 8 bases. Germline V gene lookup returns CDR1 MGHRA and CDR2 YSYEKL. J gave up 6 bases and V 8 bases, and 8 bases lay outside the gene matches. The CDR3 covers 14 residues. CDR3 sequence reads: CASGTGGFPGELFF. CDR3 bases: TGCGCCAGCGGCACAGGGGGTTTTCCCGGGGAGCTGTTTTTT.

This rearrangement joins TRBV6-6 to TRBJ2-2; D possibly corresponds to TRBD2 (5 bases). The V end lost 9 bases, the J end lost 6 bases, and 11 bases lay between the germline ends. The CDR3 spans 12 residues. Germline V lookup: CDR1 MNHNY, CDR2 SVGAGI (reference sequence). Here the CDR3 DNA reads TGTGCCAGTGGCGTCGGGGCCGGGGAGCTGTTTTTT. Protein: CASGVGAGELFF.

The chain couples TRBV5-1 to TRBJ1-1; D uncertain. The V end was cut by 3 bases, the J end by 8 bases, with 14 bases between. CDR3 length: 13 residues. Germline V gene data show CDR1 as SGHRS and CDR2 as YFSETQ. The CDR3 sequence: CASSSYRGTEAFF. The CDR3 DNA reads TGCGCCAGCAGCTCTTACCGGGGAACAGAAGCTTTCTTT.

The J gene is TRBJ2-1, the V gene TRBV30, with TRBD2 matching 13 bases. CDR1 GTSNPN and CDR2 SVGIG come from the germline V gene (reference sequence). The ends lost 2 bases at V and 10 bases at J; junction bases unmatched: 8. The CDR3 is made up of 15 amino acids. CDR3 region: CAWSILAGGPSEQFF. The CDR3 bases are TGTGCCTGGAGTATACTAGCGGGAGGGCCCTCGGAGCAGTTCTTC.

J is TRBJ2-7 and V is TRBV3-1 (or the pseudogene TRBV3-2), with 7 bases fitting TRBD2. V lost 0 bases and J lost 2; bases outside the gene matches: 4. This CDR3 is built from 15 residues. The germline gives CDR1 LGHDT, CDR2 YNNKEL (reference sequence). The CDR3 loop reads CASSQDASGPYEQYF. The CDR3 DNA sequence: TGTGCCAGCAGCCAAGATGCTAGCGGCCCCTACGAGCAGTACTTC.

The chain carries TRBV5-1 and TRBJ1-2, with 9 bases identical to TRBD1. From germline, CDR1 is SGHRS and CDR2 YFSETQ. This CDR3 spans 14 amino acids. Unmatched junction bases numbered 3, after V lost 4 bases and J lost 2 bases. CDR3 protein: CASSRTGDNYGYTF. The DNA for the CDR3 is TGCGCCAGCAGCAGGACAGGGGACAACTATGGCTACACCTTC.

This clone occurred once. The chain links TRBV7-2 to TRBJ1-5; D is ambiguous. Germline CDR1 reads SGHTA; CDR2 reads FQGNSA. V was pared by 5 bases and J by 7 bases, with 15 bases between. CDR3 size: 14 residues. The DNA of the CDR3 is TGTGCCAGCAGCCCCCCGGGTTCTTGGCAGCCCCAGCATTTT. This codes for CASSPPGSWQPQHF.

This clone occurred once. The J gene is TRBJ1-6, the V gene TRBV11-2; 10 nucleotides line up with TRBD1. V trimming: 5 bases; J trimming: 10 bases; junction bases outside the gene matches: 8. The CDR3 contains 15 residues. CDR1 is SGHAT and CDR2 is FQNNGV in the germline V gene. The CDR3 protein is CASSQDRGNTSPLHF. The CDR3 bases are TGTGCCAGCAGCCAGGACAGGGGGAATACCTCACCCCTCCACTTT.

This clone was found once. This rearrangement joins TRBV6-5 to TRBJ2-7, with 9 positions matching TRBD2. The junction had 2 bases not matched to a gene; V was cut back by 5 bases and J by 0 bases. Germline V gene lookup returns CDR1 MNHEY and CDR2 SVGAGI. The length of the CDR3 is 14 residues. The CDR3 protein is CASSLAGPSYEQYF. As DNA, the CDR3 is TGTGCCAGCAGTCTAGCGGGACCCTCCTACGAGCAGTACTTC.

The chain recombines TRBV2 with TRBJ2-1, with 7 bases that match TRBD1. CDR1 is SNHLY and CDR2 is FYNNEI in the germline V gene. The CDR3 spans 13 residues. Germline trimming cut 7 bases from V and 9 bases from J; bases unmatched to any gene: 9. The CDR3 DNA is TGTGCCAGCAACTCTGACAGGGTTGGTGAGCAGTTCTTC. It is translated as CASNSDRVGEQFF.

The J gene is TRBJ2-5, the V gene TRBV7-2; 7 bases match TRBD1. The V gene's germline CDR1 is SGHTA and CDR2 FQGNSA. V was pared by 5 bases and J by 1 base, with 10 bases of the junction left unmatched. The CDR3 extends over 16 amino acids. The CDR3 region is CASSAATGSLQETQYF. In DNA form, the CDR3 reads TGTGCCAGCAGCGCCGCGACAGGGTCCCTCCAAGAGACCCAGTACTTC.

The chain is built from TRBV9 and TRBJ1-3; 7 bases match TRBD1. This CDR3 spans 15 amino acids. Germline V gene lookup returns CDR1 SGDLS and CDR2 YYNGEE. Losses at the gene ends were 2 bases for V and 4 bases for J; bases not matched to a gene: 6. CDR3 nucleotides: TGTGCCAGCAGCGTCGCAGGGGGAGAAGGAAACACCATATATTTT. It encodes CASSVAGGEGNTIYF.

This clone occurred once. The gene calls are TRBV6-6 and TRBJ2-6, with a possible D match to TRBD2 (6 bases). The germline V gene encodes CDR1 MNHNY and CDR2 SVGAGI (reference sequence). V lost 7 bases and J 3 bases, leaving 19 bases between the germline ends. The CDR3 has 17 residues. The CDR3 reads CASTRSPWRDGANVLTF. CDR3 DNA: TGTGCCAGCACACGATCCCCATGGAGGGATGGGGCCAACGTCCTGACTTTC.

The J gene is TRBJ2-1, the V gene TRBV29-1; D may be TRBD1 (5 bases). The length of the CDR3 is 13 residues. Trimming left V 4 bases short and J 0 bases short, with 7 bases between. The germline gives CDR1 SQVTM, CDR2 ANQGSEA. The CDR3 protein is CSVVGASYNEQFF. In nucleotides, the CDR3 is TGCAGCGTTGTTGGGGCCTCCTACAATGAGCAGTTCTTC.

The V gene is TRBV12-5, the J gene TRBJ2-7; 8 nucleotides line up with TRBD2. The V gene end was trimmed by 6 bases and the J gene end by 4 bases; junction bases not matched to a gene: 5. Germline CDR1 LGHNT, CDR2 FRNRAP. There are 13 residues in the CDR3. CDR3 in DNA: TGTGCTAGTGGAAGCGGGAGTAAGTACGAGCAGTACTTC. It translates to CASGSGSKYEQYF.

CDR3: CATSRDSGSVYNEQFF. The CDR3 DNA is TGTGCCACCAGTCGGGATAGCGGGAGCGTATACAATGAGCAGTTCTTC. The chain links TRBV24-1 to TRBJ2-1; 9 bases line up with TRBD2. V gave up 6 bases and J gave up 4 bases; unmatched junction bases: 9. This CDR3 is 16 amino acids long. Germline V gene sequence: CDR1 KGHDR, CDR2 SFDVKD.

This clone was detected once. The chain joins TRBV4-3 to TRBJ2-1; 8 bases are a match to TRBD2. Germline assignment: CDR1 LGHNA and CDR2 YSLEER. With 0 bases clipped from V and 9 bases from J, the junction kept 7 bases outside the gene matches. The CDR3 runs to 15 residues. The CDR3 sequence is CASSQDRLAGGEQFF. The DNA for the CDR3 is TGCGCCAGCAGCCAAGATAGGCTAGCGGGCGGTGAGCAGTTCTTC.

The CDR3 reads CASSLPSGYTGELFF. DNA for the CDR3: TGTGCCAGCAGTTTGCCTAGCGGCTACACCGGGGAGCTGTTTTTT. The chain combines TRBV6-2 or TRBV6-3 with TRBJ2-2, with TRBD2 matching 7 bases. Germline V gives CDR1 MNHEY, CDR2 SVGEGT. The CDR3 contains 15 residues. The trim removed 4 bases at V and 3 bases at J, leaving 5 bases unmatched.

This chain links TRBV5-1 with TRBJ2-1, with D perhaps matching TRBD2 (6 bases). Trimming cost V 1 base and J 9 bases, with 11 bases left between them. The CDR3 is 13 amino acids. The germline CDR1 and CDR2 sequences are SGHRS and YFSETQ. CDR3 coding DNA: TGCGCCAGCAGCTTGTTTAGGGAGGCTGAGCAGTTCTTC. This translates into CASSLFREAEQFF.

CDR3 sequence (DNA): TGCGCCAGCAGCCCAGCCGGAATGGCGGGGGGCCTGGCGGGCACAGATACGCAGTATTTT. Protein product: CASSPAGMAGGLAGTDTQYF. The V and J genes are TRBV5-1 and TRBJ2-3; TRBD2 agrees at 8 bases. The CDR3 consists of 20 residues. V lost 4 bases and J lost 1; bases outside the gene matches: 20. Germline CDR1 and CDR2: SGHRS and YFSETQ. The full variable domain, its missing parts supplied by reference TRBV5-1 and TRBJ2-3, is KAGVTQTPRYLIKTRGQQVTLSCSPISGHRSVSWYQQTPGQGLQFLFEYFSETQRNKGNFPGRFSGRQFSNSRSEMNVSTLELGDSALYLCASSPAGMAGGLAGTDTQYFGPGTRLTVL.

This chain joins TRBV5-4 and TRBJ2-3; D is perhaps TRBD1 (5 bases). Looked up from germline, CDR1 is SGHNT and CDR2 is YYREEE (reference sequence). This CDR3 has 14 residues. V lost 5 bases to trimming and J lost 0 bases, with 10 bases between them. CDR3 amino acids: CASSSQDSTDTQYF. The CDR3, as DNA: TGTGCCAGCAGTTCACAGGATAGCACAGATACGCAGTATTTT.

J is TRBJ2-2 and V is TRBV4-1; maybe TRBD1 (5 bases). Germline CDR1 is MGHRA and CDR2 is YSYEKL. Trimming left V 3 bases short and J 7 bases short, with 18 bases between. CDR3 length: 16 amino acids. CDR3 nucleotide sequence: TGCGCCAGCAGCCAGCCTTACAGGAAGACGAGCGGGGAGCTGTTTTTT. It translates to CASSQPYRKTSGELFF.

This chain joins TRBV27 and TRBJ2-3; 9 bases match TRBD2. Germline V CDR1 and CDR2: MNHEY, SMNVEV (reference sequence). After removal of 0 bases from V and 8 bases from J, the junction contained 18 bases not matched to a gene. The CDR3 loop spans 19 amino acids. CDR3: CASSLSRGAGGQVLGTQYF. As DNA, the CDR3 is TGTGCCAGCAGTTTATCGAGGGGTGCGGGAGGGCAGGTTTTAGGTACGCAGTATTTT.

The chain is built from TRBV13 and TRBJ2-3; TRBD2 agrees at 10 bases. V lost 0 bases to trimming and J lost 1 base; unmatched junction nucleotides: 16. The CDR3 spans 21 residues. CDR1 and CDR2 from the germline V gene are PRHDT and FYEKMQ (reference sequence). CDR3 in amino acids: CASSLGLYLAGEYRGTDTQYF. The DNA of the CDR3 is TGTGCCAGCAGCTTAGGCCTTTACCTAGCGGGAGAATATAGGGGCACAGATACGCAGTATTTT.

In its sample, this clone was seen once. The J gene is TRBJ2-7, the V gene TRBV6-5; 10 bases map to TRBD1. CDR3 size: 13 residues. Germline V CDR1 and CDR2: MNHEY, SVGAGI. With 6 bases clipped from V and 6 bases from J, the junction kept 5 bases outside the gene matches. The CDR3 DNA reads as TGTGCCAGCAGCGGGACAGGGGTGACCGAGCAGTACTTC. Translated, it gives CASSGTGVTEQYF.

This clone was picked up one time. Written as DNA, the CDR3 is TGTGCCAGTAGTATCCAGGCTGGCAATCAGCCCCAGCATTTT. As protein: CASSIQAGNQPQHF. The J gene is TRBJ1-5, the V gene TRBV19; D not certain. Germline V gene sequence: CDR1 LNHDA, CDR2 SQIVND (reference sequence). The length of the CDR3 is 14 residues. The V gene lost 3 bases and the J gene lost 2 bases, with 8 bases spanning the gap.

This chain uses TRBV9 with TRBJ2-1; 7 bases are shared with TRBD2. The germline V gene has CDR1 SGDLS and CDR2 YYNGEE. V dropped 3 bases and J dropped 2; count of bases not matched to a gene: 5. The CDR3 is made up of 15 amino acids. CDR3 sequence reads: CASSAAGKTYNEQFF. The CDR3 nucleotides read TGTGCCAGCAGCGCAGCGGGGAAGACCTACAATGAGCAGTTCTTC.